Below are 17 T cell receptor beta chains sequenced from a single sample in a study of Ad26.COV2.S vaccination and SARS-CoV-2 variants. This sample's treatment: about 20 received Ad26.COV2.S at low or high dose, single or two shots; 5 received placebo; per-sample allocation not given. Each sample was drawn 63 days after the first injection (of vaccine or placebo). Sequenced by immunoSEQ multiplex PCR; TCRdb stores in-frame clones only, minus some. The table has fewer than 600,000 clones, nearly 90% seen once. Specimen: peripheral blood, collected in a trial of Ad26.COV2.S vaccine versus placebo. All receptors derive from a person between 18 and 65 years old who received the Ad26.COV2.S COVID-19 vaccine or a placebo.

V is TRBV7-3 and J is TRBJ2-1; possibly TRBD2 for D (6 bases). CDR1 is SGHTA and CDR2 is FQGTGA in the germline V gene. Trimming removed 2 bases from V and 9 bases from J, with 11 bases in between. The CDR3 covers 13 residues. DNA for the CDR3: TGTGCCAGCAGCTTATCCCAGGGAGGTGAGCAGTTCTTC. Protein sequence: CASSLSQGGEQFF.

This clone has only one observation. The CDR3, as DNA: TGCAGCGCCGACGGGGGGTGGGAGACCCAGTACTTC. Its translation is CSADGGWETQYF. V usage is TRBV29-1 and J usage is TRBJ2-5; TRBD2 agrees at 7 bases. The germline CDR1 and CDR2 sequences are SQVTM and ANQGSEA. The length of the CDR3 is 12 residues. The V and J ends lost 7 bases and 5 bases, in that order; junction bases with no gene match: 7.

This CDR3 reads CASSVYRATEAFF. Here the CDR3 DNA reads TGTGCCAGTAGTGTTTACAGGGCTACTGAAGCTTTCTTT. The genes are TRBV19 and TRBJ1-1; a possible D gene is TRBD1 (6 bases). Germline V lookup: CDR1 LNHDA, CDR2 SQIVND (reference sequence). The CDR3 is 13 residues long. V lost 5 bases, J lost 5 bases, and 12 bases lay in between. Based on the CDR3 plus reference TRBV19 and TRBJ1-1, the full variable domain is DGGITQSPKYLFRKEGQNVTLSCEQNLNHDAMYWYRQDPGQGLRLIYYSQIVNDFQKGDIAEGYSVSREKKESFPLTVTSAQKNPTAFYLCASSVYRATEAFFGQGTRLTVV.

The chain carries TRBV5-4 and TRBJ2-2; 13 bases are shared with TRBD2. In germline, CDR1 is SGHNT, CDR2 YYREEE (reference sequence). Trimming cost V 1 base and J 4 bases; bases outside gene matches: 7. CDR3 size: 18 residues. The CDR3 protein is CASSLRLAGGLGTGELFF. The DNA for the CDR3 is TGTGCCAGCAGCTTGAGACTAGCGGGGGGCCTGGGCACCGGGGAGCTGTTTTTT.

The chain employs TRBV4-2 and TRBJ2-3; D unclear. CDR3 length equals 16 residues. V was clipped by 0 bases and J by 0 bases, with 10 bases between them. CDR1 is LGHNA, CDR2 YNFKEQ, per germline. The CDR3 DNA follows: TGTGCCAGCAGCCAAGAAGGCAGAACTAGCACAGATACGCAGTATTTT. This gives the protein CASSQEGRTSTDTQYF.

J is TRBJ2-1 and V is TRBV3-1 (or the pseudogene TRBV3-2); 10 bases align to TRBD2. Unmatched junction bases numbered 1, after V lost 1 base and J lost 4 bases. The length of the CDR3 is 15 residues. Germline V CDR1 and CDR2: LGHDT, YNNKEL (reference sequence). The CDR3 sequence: CASSQVLAGYNEQFF. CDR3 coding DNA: TGTGCCAGCAGCCAAGTACTAGCGGGATACAATGAGCAGTTCTTC.

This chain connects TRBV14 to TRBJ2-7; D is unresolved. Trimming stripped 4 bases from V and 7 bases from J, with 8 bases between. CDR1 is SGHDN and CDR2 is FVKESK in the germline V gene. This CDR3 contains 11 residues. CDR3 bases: TGTGCCAGCAGCCTATACGAGGAGCAGTACTTC. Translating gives CASSLYEEQYF.

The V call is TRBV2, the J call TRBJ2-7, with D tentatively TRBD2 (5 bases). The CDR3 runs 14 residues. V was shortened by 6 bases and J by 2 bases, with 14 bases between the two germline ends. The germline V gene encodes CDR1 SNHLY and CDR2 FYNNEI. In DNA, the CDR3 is TGTGCCAGCAGAAACCAACGGGGTCCCTACGAGCAGTACTTC. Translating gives CASRNQRGPYEQYF.

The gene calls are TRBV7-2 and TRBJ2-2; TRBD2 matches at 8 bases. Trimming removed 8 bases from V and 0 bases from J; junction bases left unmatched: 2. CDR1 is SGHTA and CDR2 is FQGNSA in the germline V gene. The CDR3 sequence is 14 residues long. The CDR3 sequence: CASRGGPNTGELFF. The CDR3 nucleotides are TGTGCCAGCCGGGGGGGGCCGAACACCGGGGAGCTGTTTTTT.

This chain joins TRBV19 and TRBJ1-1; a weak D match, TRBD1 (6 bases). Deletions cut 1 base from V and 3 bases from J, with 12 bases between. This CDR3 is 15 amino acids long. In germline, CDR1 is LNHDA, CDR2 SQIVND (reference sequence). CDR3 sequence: CASSIAAGVDTEAFF. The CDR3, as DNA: TGTGCCAGTAGTATAGCGGCAGGGGTGGACACTGAAGCTTTCTTT.

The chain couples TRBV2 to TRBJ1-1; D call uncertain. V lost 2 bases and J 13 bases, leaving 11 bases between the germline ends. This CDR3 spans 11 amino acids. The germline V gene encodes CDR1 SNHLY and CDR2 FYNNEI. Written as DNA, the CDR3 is TGTGCCAGCAGTGAATCCCGAATTGTTTTCTTT. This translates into CASSESRIVFF.

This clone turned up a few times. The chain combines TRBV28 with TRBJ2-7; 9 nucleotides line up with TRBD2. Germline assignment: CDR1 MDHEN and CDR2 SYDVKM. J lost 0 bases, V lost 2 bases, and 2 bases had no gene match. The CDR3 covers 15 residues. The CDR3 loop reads CASSLIAGVSYEQYF. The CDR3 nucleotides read TGTGCCAGCAGTTTAATAGCGGGAGTCTCCTACGAGCAGTACTTC.

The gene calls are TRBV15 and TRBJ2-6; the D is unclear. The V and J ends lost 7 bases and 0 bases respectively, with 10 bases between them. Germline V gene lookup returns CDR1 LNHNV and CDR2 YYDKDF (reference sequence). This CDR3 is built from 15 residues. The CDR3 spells CATTRHRSGANVLTF. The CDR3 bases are TGTGCCACCACTAGACACCGCTCTGGGGCCAACGTCCTGACTTTC.

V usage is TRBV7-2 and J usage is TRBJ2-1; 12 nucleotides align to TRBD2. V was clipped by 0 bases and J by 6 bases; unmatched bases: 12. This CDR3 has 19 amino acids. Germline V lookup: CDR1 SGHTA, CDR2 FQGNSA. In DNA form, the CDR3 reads TGTGCCAGCAGCTTAGCTCTAGGTCTAGCGGGGGGGCCGGGCAATGAGCAGTTCTTC. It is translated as CASSLALGLAGGPGNEQFF.

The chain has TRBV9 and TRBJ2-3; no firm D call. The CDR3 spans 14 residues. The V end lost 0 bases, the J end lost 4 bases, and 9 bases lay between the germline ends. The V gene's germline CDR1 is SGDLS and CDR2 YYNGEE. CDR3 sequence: CASSVVFGADTQYF. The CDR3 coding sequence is TGTGCCAGCAGCGTAGTCTTTGGAGCAGATACGCAGTATTTT.

The CDR3 sequence: CASSVTGATDTQYF. The CDR3 DNA is TGTGCCAGCAGTGTGACAGGGGCCACAGATACGCAGTATTTT. The chain links TRBV2 to TRBJ2-3; 8 nucleotides line up with TRBD1. This CDR3 is 14 amino acids long. The J segment lost 2 bases and the V segment lost 4 bases, leaving 2 bases of the junction unmatched. The germline CDR1 and CDR2 sequences are SNHLY and FYNNEI.

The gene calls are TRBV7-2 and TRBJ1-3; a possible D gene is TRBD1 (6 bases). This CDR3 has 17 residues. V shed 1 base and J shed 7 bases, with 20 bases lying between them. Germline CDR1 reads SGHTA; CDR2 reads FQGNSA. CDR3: CASSLEGTGRIGNTIYF. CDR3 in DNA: TGTGCCAGCAGCTTAGAGGGAACAGGGCGAATAGGCAACACCATATATTTT.